This T cell receptor (beta chain) is from a study of cytomegalovirus exposure and HLA in healthy donors. Trimming shortened V by 6 bases and J by 6 bases, and 11 bases separated the two germline ends. The CDR3 is made up of 12 amino acids. Germline CDR1 and CDR2: KGHSH and LQKENI. Whole-study findings and limits: Among the CMV-associated chains, a few were confirmed in vitro as specific for CMV antigens. Follow-up analysis seemed to connect common viral pathogens with several of the most significant clusters identified. There were some public TCRs occurring in many donors, but most TCR sequences were rare. Indistinguishable V segments, including TRBV6-2 and TRBV6-3, were excluded.

With 60 Vbeta and 13 Jbeta primers, the PCR was carried out. Produced via immunoSEQ multiplex PCR; TCRdb's table is partial and in-frame only. The data show about 82,000 clones, around 77% seen once. Notes on this clone: Its antigen is as yet unknown.

The V call is TRBV18, the J call TRBJ1-1; no clear D gene. Sequenced input: PBMCs. This TCR derives from a man between 50 and 59 years old in good health and CMV-seronegative. CDR3 in amino acids: CASSPEGAEAFF. The CDR3 DNA reads TGTGCCAGCTCGCCCGAGGGAGCTGAAGCTTTCTTT.